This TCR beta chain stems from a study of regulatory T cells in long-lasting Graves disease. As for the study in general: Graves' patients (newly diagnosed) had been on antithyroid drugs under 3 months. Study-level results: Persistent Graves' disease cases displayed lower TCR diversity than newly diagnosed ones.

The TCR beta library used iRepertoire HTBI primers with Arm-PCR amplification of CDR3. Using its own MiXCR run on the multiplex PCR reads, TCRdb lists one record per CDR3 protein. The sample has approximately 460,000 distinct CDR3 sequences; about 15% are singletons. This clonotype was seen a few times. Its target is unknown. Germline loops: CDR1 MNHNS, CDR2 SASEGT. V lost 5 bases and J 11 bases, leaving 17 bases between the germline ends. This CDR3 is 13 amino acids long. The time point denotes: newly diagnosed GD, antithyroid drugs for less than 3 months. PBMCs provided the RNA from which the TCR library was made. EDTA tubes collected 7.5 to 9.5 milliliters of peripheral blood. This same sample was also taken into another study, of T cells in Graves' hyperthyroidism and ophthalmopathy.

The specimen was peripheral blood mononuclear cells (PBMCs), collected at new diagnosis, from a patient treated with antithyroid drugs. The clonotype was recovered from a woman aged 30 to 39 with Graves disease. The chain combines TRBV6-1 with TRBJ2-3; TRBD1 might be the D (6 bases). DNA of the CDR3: TGTGCCAGCAGTAGGGGGACACCCCCAGGGCAGTATTTT. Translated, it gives CASSRGTPPGQYF.